This T cell receptor (beta chain) was captured by sequencing in a study of radiation and T cells in renal cell carcinoma. Time point here: blood 2 weeks post-SBRT. As to treatment: 15 Gy SBRT to primary tumor, nephrectomy 4 weeks later. The germline V gene has CDR1 KGHSH and CDR2 LQKENI. Trimming took 3 bases from V and 1 from J; bases not matched to a gene: 3. The CDR3 spans 16 residues. Measured with immunoSEQ multiplex PCR; TCRdb has only the in-frame clones, and not every one. The sample lists 70,000 or so clones; 82% were seen once. The chain is built from TRBV18 and TRBJ2-2; 9 nucleotides agree with TRBD1. This sequence was found in a man aged 55 to 69 with renal cell carcinoma. The material sequenced was blood, taken from a patient whose treatment included radiotherapy and nephrectomy. The CDR3 here is CASSPGTGKNTGELFF. The CDR3 bases are TGTGCCAGCTCACCGGGGACAGGGAAGAACACCGGGGAGCTGTTTTTT. The whole variable domain, remainder taken from reference TRBV18 and TRBJ2-2, is NAGVMQNPRHLVRRRGQEARLRCSPMKGHSHVYWYRQLPEEGLKFMVYLQKENIIDESGMPKERFSAEFPKEGPSILRIQQVVRGDSAAYFCASSPGTGKNTGELFFGEGSRLTVL.